The sequence of this T cell receptor beta chain was determined in a study of CD8+ T cells in alopecia areata. Study-level findings and limits: The study also sequences resident alphabeta T cells of normal skin in scalp samples. Patients showed less clear TCR sequence sharing than mice, possibly partly because of HLA diversity. Scalp lesions, especially in alopecia totalis/universalis, had higher clonality than normal scalp.

This clone was observed once. The antigen remains unidentified. RNA extraction was followed by reverse transcription into cDNA, which acted as the sequencing template. The table came from immunoSEQ multiplex PCR; TCRdb's copy has only in-frame clones and leaves some out. The sample holds 200,000 or so clones, around 50% seen once. Trimming pared 5 bases from V and 7 bases from J, leaving 17 bases between. Germline V gene data show CDR1 as MNHEY and CDR2 as SVGAGI. The CDR3 spans 14 residues. The sequencing sample was made of CD8+ T cells sorted from blood. The chain recombines TRBV6-5 with TRBJ1-1; D not resolved. The clonotype comes from a human donor in good health. CDR3 nucleotide sequence: TGTGCCAGCAGTCCCCCCAGCAGTAGCTTTGAAGCTTTCTTT. Translation gives CASSPPSSSFEAFF.